This T cell receptor (beta chain) was observed in a study of shared clonotypes between healthy human individuals. Method: immunoSEQ multiplex PCR; TCRdb's copy keeps in-frame clones and lacks some. The sample contains fewer than 850,000 clones, about two thirds of which appear only once. This clone has just one count. Antigen unknown. Sequence at one end of the junction differs from germline and may be a read error. Germline CDR1 is SNHLY and CDR2 is FYNNEI. CDR3 size: 13 residues. Negatively enriched CD4+ T cells were divided by CD45RA into naive and memory. Overall study findings and caveats: A reduction in generation probabilities was seen for non-shared clonotypes relative to those shared by all four donors.

The TCR originated in a woman in her twenties or thirties in good health. Sequencing was carried out using memory CD4+ T cells sorted from blood. Subset specified: CD45RA-negative fraction. V gene TRBV2 combines with J gene TRBJ2-7; 11 nucleotides line up with TRBD2. The CDR3 DNA follows: TGTGCCAGCAGCGATCACCTTCCTAGCGGGAGGACCTTC. This translates into CASSDHLPSGRTF.